This T cell receptor beta chain was sequenced in a study of blood T cell repertoires in COVID-19. Study information: Whether acute or convalescent, the COVID-19 samples came from the United States, Italy and Spain. PBMCs, B-cell-depleted T cells, or T cells provided the cDNA or gDNA that made up the material.

The ends lost 7 bases at V and 2 bases at J; junction bases unmatched: 4. This CDR3 spans 13 amino acids. The germline V gene encodes CDR1 MGHDK and CDR2 SYGVNS. As originally analysed: Estimated nucleated cell counts came from reference gene primer amplification. This table comes from immunoSEQ multiplex PCR, and its TCRdb copy is limited to in-frame clones, with some not included. V, J and clone size are taken as reported in that table, and D and trimming were inferred from the DNA itself. The sample includes 100,000 or so clones, just over 90% of them seen just once. J is TRBJ1-1 and V is TRBV25-1; 7 bases match TRBD1. The sequenced material came from peripheral blood. The TCR comes from a woman aged 50 to 60 in a cohort sampled during active COVID-19. This CDR3 is CASTGQSNTEAFF. Written as DNA, the CDR3 is TGTGCCAGCACGGGACAGAGCAACACTGAAGCTTTCTTT.